This TCR beta chain was recorded in a study of blood T cell repertoires in COVID-19. Study overall: Samples of COVID-19 (acute and convalescent) were obtained from the United States, Italy and Spain. Nucleic acid was either cDNA or gDNA, and it came from T cells, B-cell-depleted T cells, or PBMCs.

This clone was detected once. Looked up from germline, CDR1 is KGHSH and CDR2 is LQKENI. The V gene lost 1 base and the J gene lost 0 bases, with 12 bases spanning the gap. This CDR3 region has 16 residues. Under the authors' procedure: The assay estimated nucleated cells by amplifying reference gene primers. Generated by immunoSEQ multiplex PCR, the TCRdb table keeps only in-frame clones and is missing some. V and J calls and clone size are given by that table; D and trimming were obtained from the DNA. Of approximately 150,000 clones listed, approximately 88% are singletons. Material: peripheral blood. The chain combines TRBV18 with TRBJ1-1; TRBD1 might be the D (5 bases). The sequence was obtained from an older man with acute or convalescent COVID-19. CDR3 sequence: CASSPRGEGLNTEAFF. The CDR3 nucleotides are TGTGCCAGCTCACCACGGGGGGAGGGGTTGAACACTGAAGCTTTCTTT.